This T cell receptor beta chain was captured in a study of T cell changes during pregnancy in multiple sclerosis (dated by TCRdb to between 2018 and 2021). As for the study more broadly: Changes in the T cell repertoire over the course of pregnancy were examined in this study in women with multiple sclerosis.

Library generation was performed with the immunoSEQ multiplex PCR assay. TCRdb re-hosts the immuneACCESS table, in-frame sequences only. Its copies lack some clones; in the studies checked, an unresolved V gene accounts for under half of them, and the cause for the rest is not known. The sample contains approximately 88,000 clones, about 95% of them found a single time. In total, the top ten clones hold about 1% of the sample. CDR1 SGHTA and CDR2 FQGNSA were looked up in the germline V gene. Its CDR3 holds 15 amino acids, cysteine through phenylalanine. Only the CDR3 portion is preserved as DNA: 45 bases, with reading frame beginning at the first base. V is trimmed back by 1 base and J by 1 base, and the junction contains 3 bases that no gene match accounts for. Regarding this clone: This clone's antigen is unknown. Base qualities are not provided; no much larger clone lies one nucleotide away.

The chain was built from TRBV7-2 and TRBJ1-1, with 7 bases aligning to TRBD1. The sample consisted of peripheral blood, taken in the second trimester of pregnancy. The clonotype originates from a female donor with multiple sclerosis, enrolled in a pregnancy study. CDR3 sequence: CASSLVTGANTEAFF. The DNA sequence is TGTGCCAGCAGCTTAGTTACAGGGGCGAACACTGAAGCTTTCTTT.